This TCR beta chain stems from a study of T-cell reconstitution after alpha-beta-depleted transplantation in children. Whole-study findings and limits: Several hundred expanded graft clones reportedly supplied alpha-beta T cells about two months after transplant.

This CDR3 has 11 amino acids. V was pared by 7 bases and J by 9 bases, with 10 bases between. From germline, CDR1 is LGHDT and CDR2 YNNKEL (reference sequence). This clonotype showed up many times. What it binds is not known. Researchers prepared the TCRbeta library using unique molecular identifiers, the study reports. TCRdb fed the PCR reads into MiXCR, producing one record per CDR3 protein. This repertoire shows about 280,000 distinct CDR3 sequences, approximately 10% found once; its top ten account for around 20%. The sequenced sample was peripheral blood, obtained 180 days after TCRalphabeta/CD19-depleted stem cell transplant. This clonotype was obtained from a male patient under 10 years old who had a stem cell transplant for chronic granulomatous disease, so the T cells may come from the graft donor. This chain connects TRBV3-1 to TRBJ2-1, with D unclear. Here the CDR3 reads CASTLGGEQFF. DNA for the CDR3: TGTGCCAGCACCTTAGGCGGTGAGCAGTTCTTC.